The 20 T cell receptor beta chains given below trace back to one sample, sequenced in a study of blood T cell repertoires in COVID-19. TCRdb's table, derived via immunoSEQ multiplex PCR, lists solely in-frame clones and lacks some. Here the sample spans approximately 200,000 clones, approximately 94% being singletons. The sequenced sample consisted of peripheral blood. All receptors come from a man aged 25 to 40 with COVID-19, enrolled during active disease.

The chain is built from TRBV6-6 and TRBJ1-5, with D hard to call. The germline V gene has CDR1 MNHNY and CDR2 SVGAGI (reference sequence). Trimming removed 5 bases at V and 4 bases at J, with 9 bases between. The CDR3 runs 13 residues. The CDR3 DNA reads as TGTGCCAGCAGTATCACAGAAAATCAGCCCCAGCATTTT. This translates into CASSITENQPQHF.

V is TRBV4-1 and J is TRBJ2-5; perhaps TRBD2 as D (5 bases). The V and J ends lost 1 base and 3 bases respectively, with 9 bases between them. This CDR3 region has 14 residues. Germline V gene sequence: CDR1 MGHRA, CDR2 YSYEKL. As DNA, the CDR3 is TGCGCCAGCAGCCAAGGAACGGGGAAAGAGACCCAGTACTTC. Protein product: CASSQGTGKETQYF.

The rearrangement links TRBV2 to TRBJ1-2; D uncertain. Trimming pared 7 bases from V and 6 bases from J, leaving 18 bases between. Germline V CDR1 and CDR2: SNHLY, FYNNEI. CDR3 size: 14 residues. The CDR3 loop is CASTIGSFGDGYTF. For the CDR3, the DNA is TGTGCCAGCACCATTGGGTCCTTCGGGGATGGCTACACCTTC.

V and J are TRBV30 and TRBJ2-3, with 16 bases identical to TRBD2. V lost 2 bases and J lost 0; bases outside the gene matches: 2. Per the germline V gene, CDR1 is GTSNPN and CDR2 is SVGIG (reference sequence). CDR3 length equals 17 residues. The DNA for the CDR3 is TGTGCCTGGAGTCCGGGACTAGCGGGGGGGAGCACAGATACGCAGTATTTT. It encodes CAWSPGLAGGSTDTQYF.

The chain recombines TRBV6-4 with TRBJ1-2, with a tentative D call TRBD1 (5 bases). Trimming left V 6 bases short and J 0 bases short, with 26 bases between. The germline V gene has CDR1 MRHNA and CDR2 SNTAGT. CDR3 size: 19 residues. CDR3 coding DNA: TGTGCCAGCAGGGGCGTATGGGGGGGGTTCCCTCTAGCTAACTATGGCTACACCTTC. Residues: CASRGVWGGFPLANYGYTF.

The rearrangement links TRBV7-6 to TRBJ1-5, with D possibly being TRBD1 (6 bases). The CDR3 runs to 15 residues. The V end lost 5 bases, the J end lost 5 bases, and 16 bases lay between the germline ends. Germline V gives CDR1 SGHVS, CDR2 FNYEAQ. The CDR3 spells CASSPTGFEDQPQHF. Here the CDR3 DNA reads TGTGCCAGCAGCCCAACAGGGTTTGAGGATCAGCCCCAGCATTTT.

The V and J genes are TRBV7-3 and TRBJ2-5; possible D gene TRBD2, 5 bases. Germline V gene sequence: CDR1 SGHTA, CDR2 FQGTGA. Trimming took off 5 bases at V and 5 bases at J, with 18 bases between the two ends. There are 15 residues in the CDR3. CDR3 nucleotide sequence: TGTGCCAGCAGCACAGAAGCGGCGGATGGGGAGACCCAGTACTTC. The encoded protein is CASSTEAADGETQYF.

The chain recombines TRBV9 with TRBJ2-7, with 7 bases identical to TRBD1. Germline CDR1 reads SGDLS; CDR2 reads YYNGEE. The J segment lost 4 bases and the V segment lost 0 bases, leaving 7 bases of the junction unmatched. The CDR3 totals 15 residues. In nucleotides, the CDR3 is TGTGCCAGCAGCGTAGAGGGGACAGAGATTTACGAGCAGTACTTC. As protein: CASSVEGTEIYEQYF.

In DNA, the CDR3 is TGCGCCAGCAGCAACCGACAGGGGGCAGGCGGAAACACCATATATTTT. Encoded protein: CASSNRQGAGGNTIYF. V and J are TRBV4-1 and TRBJ1-3; 10 bases line up with TRBD1. The CDR3 runs to 16 residues. Per the germline V gene, CDR1 is MGHRA and CDR2 is YSYEKL. Germline trimming cut 5 bases from V and 4 bases from J; bases unmatched to any gene: 8.

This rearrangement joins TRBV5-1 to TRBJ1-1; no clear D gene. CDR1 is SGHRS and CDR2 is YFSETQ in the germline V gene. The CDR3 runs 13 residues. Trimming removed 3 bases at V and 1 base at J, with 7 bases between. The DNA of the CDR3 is TGCGCCAGCAGCTGGGCGGGGAACACTGAAGCTTTCTTT. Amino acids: CASSWAGNTEAFF.

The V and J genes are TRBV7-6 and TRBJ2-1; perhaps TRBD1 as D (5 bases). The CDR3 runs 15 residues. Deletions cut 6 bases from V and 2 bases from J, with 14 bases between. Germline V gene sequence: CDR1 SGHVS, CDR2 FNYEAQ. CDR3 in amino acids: CASRDRAGTYNEQFF. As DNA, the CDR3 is TGTGCCAGCAGAGACCGCGCAGGGACCTACAATGAGCAGTTCTTC.

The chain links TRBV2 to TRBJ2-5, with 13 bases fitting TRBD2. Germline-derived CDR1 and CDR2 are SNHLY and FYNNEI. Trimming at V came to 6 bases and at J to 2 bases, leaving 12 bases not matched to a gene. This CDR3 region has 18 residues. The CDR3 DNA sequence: TGTGCCAGCAGGAAGACTAGCGGGGGGCTCCGGGGACAAGAGACCCAGTACTTC. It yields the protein CASRKTSGGLRGQETQYF.

Here the CDR3 reads CASSGLAGGLRETQYF. In DNA form, the CDR3 reads TGTGCCAGCAGCGGCCTAGCGGGGGGGCTTAGAGAGACCCAGTACTTC. The chain employs TRBV5-4 and TRBJ2-5, with 12 bases identical to TRBD2. Germline V gives CDR1 SGHNT, CDR2 YYREEE (reference sequence). Trimming cost V 4 bases and J 4 bases; bases outside gene matches: 8. The CDR3 contains 16 residues.

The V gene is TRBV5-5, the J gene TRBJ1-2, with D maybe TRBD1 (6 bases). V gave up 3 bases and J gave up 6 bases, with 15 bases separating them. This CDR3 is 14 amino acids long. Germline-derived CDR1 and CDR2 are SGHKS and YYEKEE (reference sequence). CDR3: CASSSPGDTHGYTF. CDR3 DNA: TGTGCCAGCAGCTCTCCAGGGGACACCCATGGCTACACCTTC.

The CDR3 region is CASSLTGLVGSYNEQFF. DNA for the CDR3: TGTGCCAGCAGCCTCACGGGACTAGTCGGCTCCTACAATGAGCAGTTCTTC. This chain connects TRBV9 to TRBJ2-1, with 8 bases identical to TRBD2. The CDR3 loop spans 17 amino acids. The germline CDR1 and CDR2 sequences are SGDLS and YYNGEE. V trimming: 4 bases; J trimming: 0 bases; junction bases outside the gene matches: 9.

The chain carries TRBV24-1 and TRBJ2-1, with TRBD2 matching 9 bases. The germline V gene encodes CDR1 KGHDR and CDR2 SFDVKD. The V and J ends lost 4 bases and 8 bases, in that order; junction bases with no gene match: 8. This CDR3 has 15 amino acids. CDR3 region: CATSDPAGGKDEQFF. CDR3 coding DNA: TGTGCCACCAGTGACCCAGCGGGGGGTAAAGATGAGCAGTTCTTC.

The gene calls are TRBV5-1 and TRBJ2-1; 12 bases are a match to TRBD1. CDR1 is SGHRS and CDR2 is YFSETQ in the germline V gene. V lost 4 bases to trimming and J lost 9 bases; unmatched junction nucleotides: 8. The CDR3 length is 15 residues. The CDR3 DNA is TGCGCCAGCAGCAGCCGGGACAGGGGGCTTGGTGAGCAGTTCTTC. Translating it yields CASSSRDRGLGEQFF.

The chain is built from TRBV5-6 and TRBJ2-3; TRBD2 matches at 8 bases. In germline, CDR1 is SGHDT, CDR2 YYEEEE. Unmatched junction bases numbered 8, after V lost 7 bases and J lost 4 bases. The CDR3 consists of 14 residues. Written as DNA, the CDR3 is TGTGCCAGCGGCCGGGAGGGGGTGTCAGATACGCAGTATTTT. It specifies CASGREGVSDTQYF.

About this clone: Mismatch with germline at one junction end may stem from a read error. CDR3 residues: CAIRRLSGNPGELFF. DNA for the CDR3: TGTGCCATCAGGAGGTTGTCAGGGAACCCCGGGGAGCTGTTTTTT. The chain recombines TRBV10-3 with TRBJ2-2; possible D gene TRBD1, 5 bases. CDR3 length: 15 residues. Germline V gene data show CDR1 as ENHRY and CDR2 as SYGVKD.

This CDR3 is CAWSPQGDQPQHF. The CDR3 coding sequence is TGTGCCTGGAGTCCCCAGGGGGATCAGCCCCAGCATTTT. The genes are TRBV30 and TRBJ1-5; 7 bases map to TRBD1. J gave up 5 bases and V 2 bases, and 3 bases lay outside the gene matches. The V gene's germline CDR1 is GTSNPN and CDR2 SVGIG (reference sequence). The CDR3 consists of 13 residues.